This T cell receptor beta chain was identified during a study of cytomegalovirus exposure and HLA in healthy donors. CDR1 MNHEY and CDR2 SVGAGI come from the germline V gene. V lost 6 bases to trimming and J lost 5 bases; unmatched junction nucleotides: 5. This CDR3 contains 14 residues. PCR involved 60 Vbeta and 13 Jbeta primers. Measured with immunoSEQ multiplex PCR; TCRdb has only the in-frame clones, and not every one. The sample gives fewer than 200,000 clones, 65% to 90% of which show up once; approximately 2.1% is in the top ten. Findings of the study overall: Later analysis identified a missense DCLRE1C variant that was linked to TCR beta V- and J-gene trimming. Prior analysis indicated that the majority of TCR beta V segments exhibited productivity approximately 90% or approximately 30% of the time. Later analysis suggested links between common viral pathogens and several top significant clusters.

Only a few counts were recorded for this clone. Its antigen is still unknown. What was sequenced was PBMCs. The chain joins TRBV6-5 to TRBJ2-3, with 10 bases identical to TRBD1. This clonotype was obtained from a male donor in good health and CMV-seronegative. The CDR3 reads CASSPGQGVDTQYF. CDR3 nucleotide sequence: TGTGCCAGCAGCCCCGGACAGGGGGTAGATACGCAGTATTTT.